This T cell receptor (beta chain) was profiled in a study of CD8+ T cells in alopecia areata. Unmatched junction bases numbered 7, after V lost 0 bases and J lost 10 bases. This CDR3 spans 14 amino acids. Germline V gene sequence: CDR1 SGHKS, CDR2 YYEKEE (reference sequence). Extracted RNA was reverse transcribed, and the resulting cDNA served as sequencing template. Generated by immunoSEQ multiplex PCR, the TCRdb table keeps only in-frame clones and is missing some. The table has some 130,000 clones, more than 40% seen once. Treatment denoted: oral pan-JAK inhibitor, 5-10 mg twice daily. The chain combines TRBV5-5 with TRBJ2-1, with 7 bases identical to TRBD1. This receptor was identified in a human donor with alopecia areata. The starting material was CD4+ T cells sorted from blood, obtained at week 4, from a patient treated with tofacitinib. CDR3 in amino acids: CASSLAGTVGEQFF. CDR3 bases: TGTGCCAGCAGCTTGGCCGGGACAGTCGGGGAGCAGTTCTTC.